The 16 T cell receptor beta chains presented below share a single source sample, sequenced in a study of cytomegalovirus exposure and HLA in healthy donors. PCR was performed using 60 Vbeta and 13 Jbeta primers. Sequencing used immunoSEQ multiplex PCR; TCRdb keeps in-frame clones, though not all of them. Of around 160,000 clones listed, about 64% are singletons. The sequenced material came from PBMCs. Source of these receptors: a man between 50 and 59 years old in good health and CMV-seronegative.

The rearrangement joins TRBV11-3 to TRBJ2-7; TRBD1 matches 11 bases. This CDR3 region has 15 residues. CDR1 and CDR2 from the germline V gene are SGHNT and YENEEA. V gave up 5 bases and J gave up 2 bases; unmatched junction bases: 5. The CDR3 protein is CASSPGTGGTYEQYF. The CDR3 nucleotides are TGTGCCAGCAGCCCCGGGACAGGGGGGACCTACGAGCAGTACTTC.

This clone was seen more than once but under ten times. The rearrangement joins TRBV19 to TRBJ2-1; tentatively, D is TRBD2 (7 bases). Trimming took 7 bases from V and 8 from J, leaving 30 bases between them. CDR3 size: 18 residues. Germline V CDR1 and CDR2: LNHDA, SQIVND (reference sequence). The CDR3 is CASIPGEGMRGRGHEQFF. The CDR3 coding sequence is TGTGCCAGTATCCCAGGGGAGGGTATGAGGGGCCGAGGGCATGAGCAGTTCTTC.

This CDR3 reads CAISESGGATTEAFF. CDR3 nucleotide sequence: TGTGCCATCAGTGAGTCGGGAGGGGCAACCACTGAAGCTTTCTTT. The rearrangement uses TRBV10-3 and TRBJ1-1; possible D gene TRBD1, 5 bases. From germline, CDR1 is ENHRY and CDR2 SYGVKD. The ends were cut back, 0 bases at V and 4 bases at J, with 12 bases in the middle. This CDR3 has 15 residues.

This rearrangement joins TRBV5-1 to TRBJ2-2; TRBD2 agrees at 13 bases. CDR1 and CDR2 from the germline V gene are SGHRS and YFSETQ. The CDR3 is 15 amino acids. J gave up 7 bases and V 4 bases, and 4 bases lay outside the gene matches. CDR3 nucleotide sequence: TGCGCCAGCAGCACCGGGACTAGCGGGGTCGGGGAGCTGTTTTTT. Its translation is CASSTGTSGVGELFF.

The gene calls are TRBV6-6 and TRBJ2-2; 8 bases are a match to TRBD1. CDR1 is MNHNY, CDR2 SVGAGI, per germline (reference sequence). This CDR3 comprises 16 residues. The junction had 2 bases not matched to a gene; V was cut back by 0 bases and J by 2 bases. The CDR3 DNA reads as TGTGCCAGCAGTTACTCCGACAGGGGAAACACCGGGGAGCTGTTTTTT. It encodes CASSYSDRGNTGELFF.

This chain joins TRBV4-2 and TRBJ1-2; a possible D gene is TRBD1 (5 bases). Germline V lookup: CDR1 LGHNA, CDR2 YNFKEQ. There are 14 residues in the CDR3. Trimming stripped 4 bases from V and 3 bases from J, with 12 bases between. The chain's CDR3 is CASSLRRDHYGYTF. Written as DNA, the CDR3 is TGTGCCAGCAGCCTCCGCAGGGATCACTATGGCTACACCTTC.

This chain links TRBV6-6 with TRBJ2-3; the D gene is possibly TRBD1 (6 bases). CDR3 length: 15 amino acids. Per germline, CDR1 MNHNY and CDR2 SVGAGI (reference sequence). The V end lost 5 bases, the J end lost 2 bases, and 14 bases lay between the germline ends. The CDR3 sequence is CASSIGVGATDTQYF. CDR3 in DNA: TGTGCCAGCAGTATAGGGGTGGGGGCCACAGATACGCAGTATTTT.

The chain recombines TRBV1 with TRBJ2-5; the D call in the table, TRBD2, was not verified against the DNA. TRBV1 is a pseudogene. CDR3 length equals 17 residues. Here the CDR3 DNA reads TGCACCAGCAGCCAAAACGGGACTAGCGGGGACCAAGAGACCCAGTACTTC. This translates into CTSSQNGTSGDQETQYF.

This chain joins TRBV4-1 and TRBJ2-1; 9 bases map to TRBD2. The junction had 13 bases not matched to a gene; V was cut back by 7 bases and J by 6 bases. This CDR3 region has 16 residues. Germline-derived CDR1 and CDR2 are MGHRA and YSYEKL. The CDR3 is CASTPRASGDPNEQFF. For the CDR3, the DNA is TGCGCCAGCACCCCGCGAGCTAGCGGGGACCCCAATGAGCAGTTCTTC.

V usage is TRBV29-1 and J usage is TRBJ2-3; 9 bases match TRBD1. The CDR3 loop spans 14 amino acids. With V trimmed by 7 bases and J by 4 bases, 9 bases remained unmatched. The V gene's germline CDR1 is SQVTM and CDR2 ANQGSEA. The CDR3 is CSARGQGFADTQYF. CDR3 bases: TGCAGCGCCCGCGGACAGGGGTTTGCAGATACGCAGTATTTT.

This chain connects TRBV19 to TRBJ1-1; TRBD1 might be the D (5 bases). This CDR3 comprises 14 residues. Germline CDR1 reads LNHDA; CDR2 reads SQIVND (reference sequence). V lost 6 bases, J lost 3 bases, and 14 bases lay in between. The CDR3 protein is CASSTWAGHTEAFF. The DNA of the CDR3 is TGTGCCAGTAGCACTTGGGCGGGGCACACTGAAGCTTTCTTT.

The rearrangement joins TRBV7-9 to TRBJ2-1; 8 bases fit TRBD1. CDR1 SEHNR and CDR2 FQNEAQ come from the germline V gene (reference sequence). The J segment lost 7 bases and the V segment lost 3 bases, leaving 5 bases of the junction unmatched. CDR3 length equals 14 residues. The CDR3 DNA reads TGTGCCAGCAGCTTTTACAGGGGGATGAATGAGCAGTTCTTC. Its protein is CASSFYRGMNEQFF.

CDR3 amino acids: CASSSHIGGGWGNEQFF. CDR3 DNA: TGTGCCAGCAGTTCCCATATTGGGGGGGGATGGGGGAATGAGCAGTTCTTC. The chain recombines TRBV28 with TRBJ2-1; 7 nucleotides line up with TRBD2. The CDR3 extends over 17 amino acids. Germline trimming cut 4 bases from V and 7 bases from J; bases unmatched to any gene: 16. Germline V gene lookup returns CDR1 MDHEN and CDR2 SYDVKM.

The chain combines TRBV9 with TRBJ2-6, with a possible D match to TRBD1 (5 bases). The CDR3 spans 17 residues. The V gene lost 0 bases and the J gene lost 2 bases, with 12 bases spanning the gap. Per the germline V gene, CDR1 is SGDLS and CDR2 is YYNGEE. CDR3 DNA: TGTGCCAGCAGCGTAGTTGGAACAGGTACTGGGGCCAACGTCCTGACTTTC. Protein: CASSVVGTGTGANVLTF. Filled out from reference TRBV9 and TRBJ2-6, the complete variable domain reads DSGVTQTPKHLITATGQRVTLRCSPRSGDLSVYWYQQSLDQGLQFLIQYYNGEERAKGNILERFSAQQFPDLHSELNLSSLELGDSALYFCASSVVGTGTGANVLTFGAGSRLTVL.

For the CDR3, the DNA is TGTGCCAGCAGTTACTCGGCGGCAGGAGGTGGCTACACCTTC. Its protein is CASSYSAAGGGYTF. The rearrangement joins TRBV6-5 to TRBJ1-2; D is uncertain. This CDR3 spans 14 amino acids. V gave up 0 bases and J gave up 7 bases, with 12 bases separating them. Germline V gene sequence: CDR1 MNHEY, CDR2 SVGAGI.

The CDR3 loop reads CASSRSGDLNYGYTF. CDR3 coding DNA: TGTGCCAGCAGTCGCTCAGGGGACCTTAACTATGGCTACACCTTC. The chain joins TRBV6-5 to TRBJ1-2; TRBD1 is a possible D gene (6 bases). CDR3 length equals 15 residues. V was trimmed by 5 bases and J by 1 base, leaving 14 bases between them. CDR1 is MNHEY and CDR2 is SVGAGI in the germline V gene.